The source of this T cell receptor (beta chain) is a study of cytomegalovirus exposure and HLA in healthy donors. Overall study results and limits: Altogether, about 160 TCR beta chains were recorded as cytomegalovirus-associated.

A remark on this clone: As yet, its antigen is unknown.

It was with 60 Vbeta and 13 Jbeta primers that the PCR ran. Only in-frame clones appear in the TCRdb table, and some are missing; sequencing was by immunoSEQ multiplex PCR. The table lists about 150,000 clones, 70% to 80% of them singletons. This TCR derives from a woman aged 40 to 50 in good health and CMV-seronegative. Sequencing was done on a sample of PBMCs.

CDR3 sequence reads: CASSNQGRNSPLHF. As DNA, the CDR3 is TGTGCCAGTAGTAACCAGGGTAGGAATTCACCCCTCCACTTT. The chain couples TRBV19 to TRBJ1-6; a weak D match, TRBD1 (5 bases). The CDR3 totals 14 residues. V was pared by 4 bases and J by 7 bases, with 11 bases between. Per the germline V gene, CDR1 is LNHDA and CDR2 is SQIVND (reference sequence).